Presented here are 14 T cell receptor beta chains from one specimen sequenced in a study of glioma-infiltrating T cells. Amplification of TCR alpha and beta CDR3 regions from RNA used iRepertoire nested multiplex PCR. TCRdb re-analysed the multiplex PCR reads in MiXCR, keeping a single row per CDR3 protein. The sample has some 93,000 distinct CDR3 sequences; around 42% are singletons. What was sequenced was glioma tissue, nonneoplastic brain tissue, or PBMCs (not recorded which). The receptors here all came from a human donor with low-grade glioma or glioblastoma, undergoing nonglioma brain surgery, or in good health (not recorded which).

This clonotype was seen ten or more times. The V and J genes are TRBV5-1 and TRBJ1-2, with D perhaps matching TRBD1 (6 bases). Germline CDR1 is SGHRS and CDR2 is YFSETQ. Trimming removed 0 bases from V and 6 bases from J, with 6 bases in between. This CDR3 spans 12 amino acids. CDR3 DNA sequence: TGCGCCAGCAGCTTGGCAGGGGATGGCTACACCTTC. Encoded protein: CASSLAGDGYTF.

This clonotype appeared once. The DNA is left out, because the CDR3 cannot be placed on it with certainty; the CDR3 is given as TCRdb lists it. V is TRBV19 and J is TRBJ2-2; the table's TRBD2 call for D was not verified on the DNA. The CDR3 adds up to 22 amino acids, both ends counted. CDR1 and CDR2 (germline): LNHDA, SQIVND (reference sequence). The CDR3: CATPVVPQETQYFGPAYGELFF.

Notes on this clonotype: Since a much larger clone is just one base distant, this may be a read error. The gene calls are TRBV28 and TRBJ2-7; D is possibly TRBD1 (5 bases). The germline V gene has CDR1 MDHEN and CDR2 SYDVKM. The CDR3 sequence is 13 residues long. The DNA of the CDR3 is TGTGCCACGAGACAAGGCAGGGCGTCTGAGCAGTGCTTC. This encodes CATRQGRASEQCF.

J is TRBJ1-2 and V is TRBV30; possibly TRBD1 for D (6 bases). The CDR3 spans 15 residues. Per the germline V gene, CDR1 is GTSNPN and CDR2 is SVGIG (reference sequence). V dropped 0 bases and J dropped 7 bases, with 18 bases sitting between them. The CDR3 sequence: CAWSVLGGQGRGYTF. CDR3 sequence (DNA): TGTGCCTGGAGTGTACTTGGGGGGCAGGGTCGTGGCTACACCTTC. Together with reference TRBV30 and TRBJ1-2, the CDR3 gives the full variable domain: SQTIHQWPATLVQPVGSPLSLECTVEGTSNPNLYWYRQAAGRGLQLLFYSVGIGQISSEVPQNLSASRPQDRQFILSSKKLLLSDSGFYLCAWSVLGGQGRGYTFGSGTRLTVV.

In regard to this clonotype: Compared with germline, one end of the junction differs, possibly owing to a read error. The CDR3 DNA reads TGCAGTGCGACCCGGCACAGTCATACGCAAGAGATCCAGTACTTC. Translating it yields CSATRHSHTQEIQYF. The V call is TRBV20-1, the J call TRBJ2-5; D is unclear. The CDR3 extends over 15 amino acids. Germline CDR1 is DFQATT and CDR2 is SNEGSKA (reference sequence).

This clonotype was counted at least ten times. The chain employs TRBV5-1 and TRBJ1-1; D is uncertain. CDR1 SGHRS and CDR2 YFSETQ come from the germline V gene. The CDR3 covers 17 residues. Trimming stripped 0 bases from V and 2 bases from J, with 17 bases between. The CDR3 here is CASSLVPGFSINTEAFF. In DNA, the CDR3 is TGCGCCAGCAGCTTGGTGCCGGGATTCTCTATAAACACTGAAGCTTTCTTT.

The chain uses TRBV7-2 and TRBJ1-1; D not resolved. The CDR3 has 14 residues. CDR1 is SGHTA and CDR2 is FQGNSA in the germline V gene. Trimming took off 8 bases at V and 1 base at J, with 14 bases between the two ends. For the CDR3, the DNA is TGTGCCAGCGGCTCTACGAATGGGAACACTGAAGCTTTCTTT. Its translation is CASGSTNGNTEAFF.

This chain uses TRBV25-1 with TRBJ2-7; 10 bases agree with TRBD2. The CDR3 is made up of 14 amino acids. Per the germline V gene, CDR1 is MGHDK and CDR2 is SYGVNS. After removal of 2 bases from V and 2 bases from J, the junction contained 0 bases not matched to a gene. The CDR3 coding sequence is TGTGCCAGCAGTGAAACTAGCGGGACCTACGAGCAGTACTTC. Protein sequence: CASSETSGTYEQYF.

This clonotype was seen only a few times. The J gene is TRBJ2-1, the V gene TRBV6-1, with D possibly TRBD2 on 5 matching bases. The V end was cut by 1 base, the J end by 9 bases, with 10 bases between. This CDR3 has 13 amino acids. Germline V CDR1 and CDR2: MNHNS, SASEGT. The CDR3 nucleotides read TGTGCCAGCAGTGAAGGGTCCCTAGCTGAGCAGTTCTTC. Translated, it gives CASSEGSLAEQFF.

Worth noting for this clonotype: No conserved phenylalanine or tryptophan is present at the end of the CDR3, so a read error is the likely explanation. Because the CDR3's place on the DNA is in doubt, the DNA is left out and the CDR3 is given as listed by TCRdb. The chain couples TRBV10-1 to TRBJ2-3; no check of the table's D call, TRBD1, against the DNA was made. Termini included, the CDR3 measures 15 amino acids. Germline assignment: CDR1 WNHNN and CDR2 SYGVQD (reference sequence). The CDR3 reads CASSSGTGLTDTQCL.

For this clonotype: Possible read error: a much larger clone is one base away. The gene calls are TRBV5-1 and TRBJ2-7; D is perhaps TRBD1 (6 bases). Germline V CDR1 and CDR2: SGHRS, YFSETQ. V gave up 3 bases and J gave up 2 bases, with 12 bases separating them. There are 14 residues in the CDR3. The CDR3 reads CASSSGHLPYEQYF. CDR3 sequence (DNA): TGCGCCAGCAGCTCGGGACATCTTCCCTACGAGCAGTACTTC.

This clonotype was observed many times. The chain uses TRBV29-1 and TRBJ2-3; possibly TRBD1 or TRBD2 for D (5 bases each). The ends were cut back, 3 bases at V and 0 bases at J, with 16 bases in the middle. Germline V gene sequence: CDR1 SQVTM, CDR2 ANQGSEA. The CDR3 is 16 amino acids. CDR3 nucleotides: TGCAGCGTTGACCAACTCGGTGGGGGAAGCACAGATACGCAGTATTTT. This encodes CSVDQLGGGSTDTQYF.

The genes are TRBV6-8 and TRBJ2-1; 7 bases line up with TRBD1. V gave up 5 bases and J gave up 8 bases; unmatched junction bases: 6. The CDR3 extends over 13 amino acids. Germline V gene data show CDR1 as MNHGY and CDR2 as SAAAGT. As DNA, the CDR3 is TGTGCCAGCAGTCGGGACAGCTCCTATGAGCAGTTCTTC. It specifies CASSRDSSYEQFF.

Concerning this clonotype: Germline and junction disagree at one end, which may indicate a read error. The chain links TRBV25-1 to TRBJ1-1; D uncertain. The germline V gene has CDR1 MGHDK and CDR2 SYGVNS. The CDR3 contains 15 residues. The CDR3 DNA reads TGTGCCAGCAGTGATGAGGGCCAAAGGAGCACTGAAGCTCTCTTT. Translated, it gives CASSDEGQRSTEALF.